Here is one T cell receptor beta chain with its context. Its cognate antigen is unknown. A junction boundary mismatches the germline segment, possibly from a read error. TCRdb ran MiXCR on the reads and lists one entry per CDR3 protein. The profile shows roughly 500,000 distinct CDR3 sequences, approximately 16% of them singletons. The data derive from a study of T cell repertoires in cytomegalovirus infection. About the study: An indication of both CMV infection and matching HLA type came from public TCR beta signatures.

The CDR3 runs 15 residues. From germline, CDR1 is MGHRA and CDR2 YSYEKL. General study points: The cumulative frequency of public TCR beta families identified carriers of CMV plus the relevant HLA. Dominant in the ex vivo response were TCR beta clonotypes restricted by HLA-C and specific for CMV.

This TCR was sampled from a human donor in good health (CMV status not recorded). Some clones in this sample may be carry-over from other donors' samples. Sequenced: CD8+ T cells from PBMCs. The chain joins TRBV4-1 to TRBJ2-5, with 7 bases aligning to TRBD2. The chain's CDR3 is CASSQTLADHETQYF. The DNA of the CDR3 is TGCGCCAGCAGCCAAACCCTAGCGGACCACGAGACCCAGTACTTC.